The 16 T cell receptor beta chains in this list originate from one sample, sequenced in a study of blood T cell repertoires in COVID-19. TCRdb keeps only in-frame clones here, not all; method: immunoSEQ multiplex PCR. Of 80,000 or so clones listed, 80% to 90% are singletons. Sequenced input: peripheral blood. The source of these receptors is a man aged 55-75 years with COVID-19, enrolled during active disease.

The chain is built from TRBV3-1 (or the pseudogene TRBV3-2) and TRBJ2-1; TRBD2 agrees at 13 bases. After removal of 3 bases from V and 2 bases from J, the junction contained 1 base not matched to a gene. The CDR3 runs 16 residues. The germline gives CDR1 LGHDT, CDR2 YNNKEL (reference sequence). The CDR3 nucleotides are TGTGCCAGCAGCCAGGGACTAGCGGGGACCTACAATGAGCAGTTCTTC. Protein sequence: CASSQGLAGTYNEQFF.

Here the CDR3 reads CASSEQGARGTEAFF. CDR3 sequence (DNA): TGTGCCAGCAGTGAACAGGGGGCTAGGGGCACTGAAGCTTTCTTT. This sequence joins TRBV2 and TRBJ1-1; 8 bases are shared with TRBD1. The CDR3 consists of 15 residues. The germline V gene has CDR1 SNHLY and CDR2 FYNNEI. J gave up 4 bases and V 2 bases, and 6 bases lay outside the gene matches.

V and J are TRBV7-9 and TRBJ1-5, with D possibly matching TRBD1 (6 bases). CDR1 is SEHNR and CDR2 is FQNEAQ in the germline V gene (reference sequence). CDR3 length: 16 residues. The V end lost 5 bases, the J end lost 5 bases, and 19 bases lay between the germline ends. The CDR3 region has the DNA TGTGCCAGCAGCAAGAATCCCGGGACAAATTATCAGCCCCAGCATTTT. This sequence encodes CASSKNPGTNYQPQHF.

This chain links TRBV2 with TRBJ2-7; D is unclear. CDR3 length: 12 residues. V was trimmed by 7 bases and J by 5 bases, leaving 12 bases between them. Germline V gene lookup returns CDR1 SNHLY and CDR2 FYNNEI. CDR3 region: CASTRITDEQYF. The CDR3 DNA sequence: TGTGCCAGCACTCGCATTACGGACGAGCAGTACTTC.

Here the CDR3 DNA reads TGTGCCAGCGCGAGGGGGCCCAGCAATCAGCCCCAGCATTTT. Protein: CASARGPSNQPQHF. V gene TRBV6-6 combines with J gene TRBJ1-5; 7 bases line up with TRBD1. Trimming took 8 bases from V and 1 from J; bases not matched to a gene: 5. Germline V gene data show CDR1 as MNHNY and CDR2 as SVGAGI (reference sequence). The CDR3 length is 14 residues.

This clone has more than one count but fewer than ten. The chain carries TRBV30 and TRBJ2-3; D remains ambiguous. Looked up from germline, CDR1 is GTSNPN and CDR2 is SVGIG (reference sequence). This CDR3 has 15 residues. The V end was cut by 0 bases, the J end by 0 bases, with 10 bases between. CDR3 loop: CAWSVGGASTDTQYF. The CDR3 nucleotides are TGTGCCTGGAGTGTTGGCGGCGCTAGCACAGATACGCAGTATTTT.

This clone was found once. The chain couples TRBV27 to TRBJ2-5; D perhaps matches TRBD1 (5 bases). CDR1 and CDR2 from the germline V gene are MNHEY and SMNVEV (reference sequence). This CDR3 is 13 amino acids long. V was cut by 6 bases and J by 1 base, with 9 bases left in between. Here the CDR3 DNA reads TGTGCCAGCAGACGAAGGGGCCAAGAGACCCAGTACTTC. This translates into CASRRRGQETQYF.

This clone was picked up one time. This chain uses TRBV5-1 with TRBJ2-5, with 7 positions matching TRBD1. Germline V gene data show CDR1 as SGHRS and CDR2 as YFSETQ. CDR3 length equals 15 residues. V lost 5 bases to trimming and J lost 3 bases; unmatched junction nucleotides: 10. The CDR3 protein is CASRKEGGREETQYF. The CDR3, as DNA: TGCGCCAGCAGGAAAGAAGGGGGCAGGGAAGAGACCCAGTACTTC. Complete variable domain (other parts from reference TRBV5-1 and TRBJ2-5): KAGVTQTPRYLIKTRGQQVTLSCSPISGHRSVSWYQQTPGQGLQFLFEYFSETQRNKGNFPGRFSGRQFSNSRSEMNVSTLELGDSALYLCASRKEGGREETQYFGPGTRLLVL.

This clone was observed at least ten times. The chain employs TRBV3-1 (or the pseudogene TRBV3-2) and TRBJ2-2, with TRBD2 as a possible D gene (5 bases). V lost 4 bases to trimming and J lost 0 bases, with 12 bases between them. CDR1 is LGHDT and CDR2 is YNNKEL in the germline V gene (reference sequence). This CDR3 is 16 amino acids long. This CDR3 reads CASSPRRRTNTGELFF. The DNA for the CDR3 is TGTGCCAGCAGCCCTCGGCGGAGGACGAACACCGGGGAGCTGTTTTTT.

The rearrangement joins TRBV20-1 to TRBJ2-5, with 10 nucleotides matching TRBD1. V lost 3 bases and J lost 1; bases outside the gene matches: 2. CDR1 is DFQATT, CDR2 SNEGSKA, per germline (reference sequence). This CDR3 comprises 14 residues. CDR3 coding DNA: TGCAGTGCTAGTGGGACAGGGGTCCAAGAGACCCAGTACTTC. Translating gives CSASGTGVQETQYF.

The rearrangement uses TRBV18 and TRBJ2-2, with TRBD1 matching 8 bases. CDR3 length equals 16 residues. J gave up 3 bases and V 6 bases, and 9 bases lay outside the gene matches. Germline CDR1 and CDR2: KGHSH and LQKENI. In nucleotides, the CDR3 is TGTGCCAGCTCGCCAGCAGGGGGCCAGGACACCGGGGAGCTGTTTTTT. Translating gives CASSPAGGQDTGELFF.

The chain combines TRBV29-1 with TRBJ1-3, with D possibly TRBD1 on 5 matching bases. Germline-derived CDR1 and CDR2 are SQVTM and ANQGSEA. The V end lost 4 bases, the J end lost 0 bases, and 7 bases lay between the germline ends. CDR3 length: 13 residues. CDR3 sequence (DNA): TGCAGCGTTGGACAGAGCTCTGGAAACACCATATATTTT. This encodes CSVGQSSGNTIYF.

The rearrangement joins TRBV5-1 to TRBJ2-3; D is perhaps TRBD2 (6 bases). CDR3 length: 17 residues. With 2 bases removed from V and 4 bases from J, the gap between germline ends came to 20 bases. Germline V gene lookup returns CDR1 SGHRS and CDR2 YFSETQ. The CDR3 protein is CASSFGWPRRVADTQYF. In nucleotides, the CDR3 is TGCGCCAGCAGCTTCGGGTGGCCCCGGAGGGTCGCAGATACGCAGTATTTT.

The chain has TRBV24-1 and TRBJ1-5, with D perhaps matching TRBD1 (5 bases). The V and J ends lost 0 bases and 4 bases respectively, with 12 bases between them. From germline, CDR1 is KGHDR and CDR2 SFDVKD. This CDR3 contains 16 residues. In DNA form, the CDR3 reads TGTGCCACCAGTGATTTGACGACAGTGGATAATCAGCCCCAGCATTTT. Protein product: CATSDLTTVDNQPQHF.

V and J are TRBV23-1 and TRBJ1-5; D may be TRBD1 (6 bases). TRBV23-1 counts as an open reading frame of uncertain function. V was shortened by 0 bases and J by 6 bases, with 15 bases between the two germline ends. The CDR3 has 16 residues. For the CDR3, the DNA is TGCGCCAGCAGTCAATCGGCGGGGGGCGCGAGTCAGCCCCAGCATTTT. It translates to CASSQSAGGASQPQHF.

V usage is TRBV7-7 and J usage is TRBJ2-3, with D maybe TRBD1 (5 bases). Looked up from germline, CDR1 is SSHAT and CDR2 is FNYEAQ (reference sequence). Between the trimmed V and J ends, which lost 2 bases and 6 bases, there was a span of 9 bases. The CDR3 loop spans 13 amino acids. This chain's CDR3 is CASSLQGPDTQYF. As DNA, the CDR3 is TGTGCCAGCAGCTTACAGGGTCCCGATACGCAGTATTTT.